This entry lists 14 T cell receptor beta chains sequenced from one sample in a study of graft-versus-host responses after intestinal transplantation. Clones were read by immunoSEQ multiplex PCR, and TCRdb kept only the in-frame ones, dropping some. The table records over 60,000 clones, roughly 89% of them present only once. Lymphocytes (intraepithelial and lamina propria) were released by processing the graft tissue. The material sequenced was ileum tissue, taken more than 350 days after transplant. Source of these receptors: a human patient who received an intestinal transplant, so some T cells may come from the graft donor.

The gene calls are TRBV29-1 and TRBJ2-1, with D possibly matching TRBD1 (5 bases). V lost 3 bases to trimming and J lost 6 bases, with 12 bases between them. The CDR3 contains 13 residues. Germline-derived CDR1 and CDR2 are SQVTM and ANQGSEA. Here the CDR3 reads CSVDSPRGNEQFF. In DNA form, the CDR3 reads TGCAGCGTTGATAGTCCTAGGGGCAATGAGCAGTTCTTC.

CDR3 bases: TGTGCTAGTGGTTTGGTAAACCCAGGGGTCGGAGGCTACACCTTC. Amino acids: CASGLVNPGVGGYTF. V is TRBV12-5 and J is TRBJ1-2; perhaps TRBD1 as D (6 bases). With 0 bases removed from V and 8 bases from J, the gap between germline ends came to 16 bases. CDR1 and CDR2 from the germline V gene are LGHNT and FRNRAP. This CDR3 region has 15 residues.

The V call is TRBV25-1, the J call TRBJ2-5; a possible D gene is TRBD2 (6 bases). The germline V gene encodes CDR1 MGHDK and CDR2 SYGVNS. Between the trimmed V and J ends, which lost 1 base and 7 bases, there was a span of 16 bases. This CDR3 comprises 15 residues. The CDR3: CASSESGAQVRTQYF. DNA for the CDR3: TGTGCCAGCAGTGAATCGGGAGCCCAAGTAAGGACCCAGTACTTC.

The chain combines TRBV4-2 with TRBJ1-5; 8 bases are shared with TRBD1. After removal of 3 bases from V and 7 bases from J, the junction contained 2 bases not matched to a gene. This CDR3 has 13 amino acids. Looked up from germline, CDR1 is LGHNA and CDR2 is YNFKEQ. Written as DNA, the CDR3 is TGTGCCAGCAGCCAGACAGGGGAACAGCCCCAGCATTTT. This encodes CASSQTGEQPQHF.

The CDR3 protein is CASSVERGTEAFF. The CDR3 DNA follows: TGTGCCAGCAGCGTAGAGAGGGGCACTGAAGCTTTCTTT. The chain employs TRBV9 and TRBJ1-1; a weak D match, TRBD1 (5 bases). The CDR3 loop spans 13 amino acids. Germline CDR1 is SGDLS and CDR2 is YYNGEE. The germline V and J ends were trimmed by 0 bases and 4 bases, with 7 bases remaining between them. Full variable domain (remainder filled in from reference TRBV9 and TRBJ1-1): DSGVTQTPKHLITATGQRVTLRCSPRSGDLSVYWYQQSLDQGLQFLIQYYNGEERAKGNILERFSAQQFPDLHSELNLSSLELGDSALYFCASSVERGTEAFFGQGTRLTVV.

This clone appeared a few times. The V and J genes are TRBV15 and TRBJ1-3; possibly TRBD1 for D (6 bases). Germline CDR1 and CDR2: LNHNV and YYDKDF (reference sequence). The ends were cut back, 3 bases at V and 2 bases at J, with 17 bases in the middle. There are 17 residues in the CDR3. The CDR3 sequence is CATSRTFSGTPGNTIYF. CDR3 coding DNA: TGTGCCACCAGCAGGACCTTCTCCGGGACACCTGGAAACACCATATATTTT.

V gene TRBV2 combines with J gene TRBJ1-2; unclear D gene. CDR3 length equals 13 residues. Trimming shortened V by 3 bases and J by 2 bases, and 7 bases separated the two germline ends. Germline V lookup: CDR1 SNHLY, CDR2 FYNNEI. The CDR3 loop reads CASSEHRNYGYTF. CDR3 sequence (DNA): TGTGCCAGCAGTGAGCACCGAAACTATGGCTACACCTTC.

This clone showed up just a few times. The chain carries TRBV28 and TRBJ1-1; D ambiguous. The V and J ends lost 6 bases and 1 base respectively, with 12 bases between them. Germline CDR1 MDHEN, CDR2 SYDVKM. CDR3 length equals 14 residues. CDR3 DNA sequence: TGTGCCAGCAGCGGGCAGGATGGGAACACTGAAGCTTTCTTT. Its translation: CASSGQDGNTEAFF.

The chain has TRBV6-1 and TRBJ1-5; TRBD1 is a possible D gene (6 bases). Trimming cost V 3 bases and J 3 bases, with 12 bases left between them. The V gene's germline CDR1 is MNHNS and CDR2 SASEGT. There are 15 residues in the CDR3. The CDR3 spells CASSESQGNNQPQHF. As DNA, the CDR3 is TGTGCCAGCAGTGAGTCGCAGGGGAACAATCAGCCCCAGCATTTT.

In nucleotides, the CDR3 is TGTGCCAGCAGCCTGGGAGTTGGGACCACCTACGAGCAGTACTTC. It yields the protein CASSLGVGTTYEQYF. This chain connects TRBV5-4 to TRBJ2-7; tentatively, D is TRBD1 or TRBD2 (5 bases each). Germline V gene sequence: CDR1 SGHNT, CDR2 YYREEE (reference sequence). CDR3 length: 15 amino acids. Trimming took off 4 bases at V and 2 bases at J, with 16 bases between the two ends. Full variable domain (remainder filled in from reference TRBV5-4 and TRBJ2-7): ETGVTQSPTHLIKTRGQQVTLRCSSQSGHNTVSWYQQALGQGPQFIFQYYREEENGRGNFPPRFSGLQFPNYSSELNVNALELDDSALYLCASSLGVGTTYEQYFGPGTRLTVT.

In this sample, this clone turned up once. This sequence joins TRBV4-1 and TRBJ2-1; 7 nucleotides align to TRBD2. V trimming: 0 bases; J trimming: 5 bases; junction bases outside the gene matches: 13. CDR1 is MGHRA, CDR2 YSYEKL, per germline. This CDR3 is 18 amino acids long. The CDR3 loop reads CASSQDAESGALNNEQFF. In nucleotides, the CDR3 is TGCGCCAGCAGCCAAGACGCGGAGAGCGGGGCCCTTAACAATGAGCAGTTCTTC.

The chain employs TRBV11-2 and TRBJ2-4; tentatively, D is TRBD1 or TRBD2 (7 bases each). The V end lost 5 bases, the J end lost 0 bases, and 14 bases lay between the germline ends. Germline CDR1 SGHAT, CDR2 FQNNGV. The CDR3 length is 16 residues. This CDR3 is CASSERDSLAKNIQYF. In DNA form, the CDR3 reads TGTGCCAGCAGCGAGCGGGACAGCCTAGCCAAAAACATTCAGTACTTC.

J is TRBJ1-2 and V is TRBV5-4; 7 nucleotides line up with TRBD1. With V trimmed by 6 bases and J by 2 bases, 1 base remained unmatched. The CDR3 extends over 12 amino acids. Germline CDR1 is SGHNT and CDR2 is YYREEE (reference sequence). The CDR3 loop reads CASTGGNYGYTF. CDR3 DNA: TGTGCCAGCACAGGGGGAAACTATGGCTACACCTTC.

This chain links TRBV5-1 with TRBJ2-7; D not resolved. V gave up 2 bases and J gave up 4 bases, with 7 bases separating them. CDR3 length equals 12 residues. Germline V gene lookup returns CDR1 SGHRS and CDR2 YFSETQ. CDR3 DNA sequence: TGCGCCAGCAGCTTTGGCGGATACGAGCAGTACTTC. As protein: CASSFGGYEQYF.